This T cell receptor beta chain was captured by sequencing in a study of shared clonotypes between healthy human individuals. Study-level information: Donors had three CD4 naive, three CD4 memory, two CD8 naive and one CD8 memory plate apiece.

The naive CD8 population came from CD45RO-negative cells selected for CCR7, without terminally differentiated effector memory CD45RA+ cells. General observations from the study: Estimated richness was generally greater in naive than memory subsets. Sampling included only blood; tissue repertoires likely differ.

Across several immunoSEQ plates, the genomic DNA of each subset was split evenly. Using immunoSEQ multiplex PCR, the repertoire was profiled, and TCRdb retains in-frame clones only, with some absent. The sample yields roughly 2 million clones, just under 95% seen once. The CDR3 contains 14 residues. Germline V gene lookup returns CDR1 MNHEY and CDR2 SMNVEV (reference sequence). Germline trimming cut 7 bases from V and 3 bases from J; bases unmatched to any gene: 8. Comment on this clone: Its target is unknown.

The rearrangement uses TRBV27 and TRBJ2-7; 8 bases are a match to TRBD2. The sample taken for sequencing was naive CD8+ T cells sorted from blood. This clonotype was sampled from a man in his late teens or twenties in good health. CDR3 in DNA: TGTGCCAGCAAGGCGGGGGGACTAAGCTACGAGCAGTACTTC. Translated, it gives CASKAGGLSYEQYF.